These 31 T cell receptor beta chains originate from one sample sequenced in a study of T cell repertoires in cytomegalovirus infection (dated by TCRdb to 2018 to 2020). Instrument used: Illumina HiSeq 1500. The public reads were reprocessed in TCRdb via fastp at Q25 and MiXCR, keeping in-frame beta chains. Each entry merges the rows of one CDR3 protein and shows their most common DNA and genes. For this sample the table gives about 530,000 distinct CDR3 sequences, of which roughly 29% were detected only once. The ten largest clones capture approximately 13% of the sample. The specimen was PBMCs. The receptors come from a human donor in good health (CMV status not recorded). Some clones in this sample may be carry-over from other donors' samples.

This clonotype was picked up a small number of times. The genes are TRBV7-8 and TRBJ1-5; TRBD1 matches at 11 bases. There are 17 residues in the CDR3. Trimming took 5 bases from V and 6 from J; bases not matched to a gene: 12. Germline CDR1 SGHVS, CDR2 FQNEAQ. The CDR3 loop is CASSPRTGTGGGQPQHF. The CDR3 DNA reads as TGTGCCAGCAGCCCCAGAACCGGGACAGGGGGAGGTCAGCCCCAGCATTTT.

V is TRBV7-2 and J is TRBJ2-3, with TRBD2 identical over 7 bases. Germline V gene sequence: CDR1 SGHTA, CDR2 FQGNSA. Unmatched junction bases numbered 6, after V lost 3 bases and J lost 3 bases. There are 15 residues in the CDR3. The CDR3 reads CASSFHAGETDTQYF. DNA for the CDR3: TGTGCCAGCAGCTTCCATGCGGGAGAGACAGATACGCAGTATTTT.

The CDR3 bases are TGTGCCAGCAGCTCCGATCGACAGGGGAGATACGAGCAGTACTTC. It translates to CASSSDRQGRYEQYF. The gene calls are TRBV7-9 and TRBJ2-7, with TRBD1 identical over 8 bases. V dropped 4 bases and J dropped 4; count of bases not matched to a gene: 9. The CDR3 consists of 15 residues. From germline, CDR1 is SEHNR and CDR2 FQNEAQ (reference sequence).

This clonotype showed up many times. V gene TRBV7-3 combines with J gene TRBJ2-2; no clear D. The CDR3 contains 14 residues. Trimming removed 0 bases at V and 5 bases at J, with 7 bases between. Germline assignment: CDR1 SGHTA and CDR2 FQGTGA. The CDR3 region is CASSLTWKTGELFF. In DNA, the CDR3 is TGTGCCAGCAGCTTAACTTGGAAGACCGGGGAGCTGTTTTTT.

The genes are TRBV6-1 and TRBJ2-3; D may be TRBD2 (5 bases). The V end lost 6 bases, the J end lost 5 bases, and 18 bases lay between the germline ends. The CDR3 loop spans 15 amino acids. Germline CDR1 and CDR2: MNHNS and SASEGT. The CDR3 spells CASRRTYDEGDTQYF. The CDR3 region has the DNA TGTGCCAGCAGGCGCACTTACGACGAGGGAGATACGCAGTATTTT.

The V and J genes are TRBV24-1 and TRBJ2-5; D is perhaps TRBD2 (5 bases). Trimming shortened V by 4 bases and J by 2 bases, and 13 bases separated the two germline ends. The CDR3 contains 15 residues. From germline, CDR1 is KGHDR and CDR2 SFDVKD. CDR3 coding DNA: TGTGCCACCAGTGAAGGTTATGGGAGTCAAGAGACCCAGTACTTC. It is translated as CATSEGYGSQETQYF.

V usage is TRBV7-6 and J usage is TRBJ2-7; 8 bases match TRBD2. CDR1 and CDR2 from the germline V gene are SGHVS and FNYEAQ. V trimming: 2 bases; J trimming: 5 bases; junction bases outside the gene matches: 8. The CDR3 consists of 15 residues. The CDR3 reads CASSLMHGRGDEQYF. As DNA, the CDR3 is TGTGCCAGCAGCTTAATGCACGGGAGGGGCGACGAGCAGTACTTC.

This chain links TRBV28 with TRBJ1-5; perhaps TRBD1 as D (6 bases). The V end was cut by 7 bases, the J end by 2 bases, with 18 bases between. Germline CDR1 and CDR2: MDHEN and SYDVKM. This CDR3 has 16 amino acids. CDR3 region: CASTWGGAGGNQPQHF. The CDR3 nucleotides read TGTGCCAGCACCTGGGGGGGGGCGGGAGGCAATCAGCCCCAGCATTTT. Combining the CDR3 with reference TRBV28 and TRBJ1-5 gives the whole variable domain DVKVTQSSRYLVKRTGEKVFLECVQDMDHENMFWYRQDPGLGLRLIYFSYDVKMKEKGDIPEGYSVSREKKERFSLILESASTNQTSMYLCASTWGGAGGNQPQHFGDGTRLSIL.

This sequence joins TRBV6-2 or TRBV6-3 and TRBJ1-2, with unresolved D. The CDR3 is 12 residues long. V shed 9 bases and J shed 7 bases, with 15 bases lying between them. CDR1 is MNHEY, CDR2 SVGEGT, per germline. The DNA of the CDR3 is TGTGCCAGTTCCCAATCTCGGGTTGGCTACACCTTC. Amino acid sequence: CASSQSRVGYTF.

The chain uses TRBV20-1 and TRBJ2-3, with D perhaps TRBD1 or TRBD2 (5 bases each). The ends were cut back, 8 bases at V and 5 bases at J, with 14 bases in the middle. The germline V gene has CDR1 DFQATT and CDR2 SNEGSKA (reference sequence). This CDR3 is built from 12 residues. DNA for the CDR3: TGCAGTTTATGGGGGAGAGGAGATACGCAGTATTTT. Translated: CSLWGRGDTQYF.

J is TRBJ1-4 and V is TRBV5-1, with a tentative D call TRBD1 (6 bases). With 2 bases removed from V and 5 bases from J, the gap between germline ends came to 10 bases. This CDR3 region has 14 residues. The germline V gene has CDR1 SGHRS and CDR2 YFSETQ. This chain's CDR3 is CASSFTGLNEKLFF. The CDR3 DNA sequence: TGCGCCAGCAGCTTTACAGGGTTGAATGAAAAACTGTTTTTT.

This clonotype was seen a few times. The chain recombines TRBV4-1 with TRBJ1-2; D call uncertain. Germline loops: CDR1 MGHRA, CDR2 YSYEKL. The CDR3 is 15 residues long. Trimming left V 2 bases short and J 8 bases short, with 18 bases between. CDR3 in amino acids: CASSQSMNRSPGYTF. The CDR3 bases are TGCGCCAGCAGCCAATCAATGAATCGATCTCCGGGCTACACCTTC.

The chain carries TRBV3-1 and TRBJ2-1, with no clear D. Germline V gene data show CDR1 as LGHDT and CDR2 as YNNKEL (reference sequence). V lost 0 bases and J lost 5, with 17 bases in between. The CDR3 extends over 17 amino acids. CDR3 protein: CASSQDRKPGGNNEQFF. The CDR3, as DNA: TGTGCCAGCAGCCAAGATAGAAAGCCTGGTGGCAACAATGAGCAGTTCTTC.

There are a few counts of this clonotype. The chain carries TRBV29-1 and TRBJ2-5, with D possibly being TRBD2 (5 bases). The germline V gene encodes CDR1 SQVTM and CDR2 ANQGSEA. V dropped 0 bases and J dropped 5 bases, with 13 bases sitting between them. This CDR3 contains 14 residues. The DNA for the CDR3 is TGCAGCGTTGAAGAGGGAGCGCTGGGGGAGACCCAGTACTTC. It encodes CSVEEGALGETQYF.

The chain joins TRBV20-1 to TRBJ1-4; D is unclear. CDR1 is DFQATT, CDR2 SNEGSKA, per germline (reference sequence). The CDR3 length is 16 residues. The ends were cut back, 0 bases at V and 5 bases at J, with 16 bases in the middle. The CDR3 region has the DNA TGCAGTGCTAGAGACCCGGTGGGAACAGTCAATGAAAAACTGTTTTTT. Translating it yields CSARDPVGTVNEKLFF.

J is TRBJ1-2 and V is TRBV15, with no clear D. This CDR3 region has 13 residues. Germline CDR1 reads LNHNV; CDR2 reads YYDKDF (reference sequence). Trimming pared 1 base from V and 5 bases from J, leaving 8 bases between. The CDR3 loop is CATSRGAGYGYTF. CDR3 sequence (DNA): TGTGCCACCAGCAGAGGGGCGGGATATGGCTACACCTTC. Together with reference TRBV15 and TRBJ1-2, the CDR3 gives the full variable domain: DAMVIQNPRYQVTQFGKPVTLSCSQTLNHNVMYWYQQKSSQAPKLLFHYYDKDFNNEADTPDNFQSRRPNTSFCFLDIRSPGLGDTAMYLCATSRGAGYGYTFGSGTRLTVV.

This clonotype was seen a handful of times. The chain is built from TRBV5-5 and TRBJ1-6; TRBD1 is a possible D gene (5 bases). Germline CDR1 and CDR2: SGHKS and YYEKEE (reference sequence). V lost 0 bases and J 6 bases, leaving 19 bases between the germline ends. This CDR3 has 18 residues. CDR3 in DNA: TGTGCCAGCAGCTTGGCAAACGATGTTTGGGGACTTAATTCACCCCTCCACTTT. Protein: CASSLANDVWGLNSPLHF.

The chain couples TRBV6-4 to TRBJ1-5, with D tentatively TRBD1 (5 bases). With 2 bases removed from V and 9 bases from J, the gap between germline ends came to 11 bases. Germline V gives CDR1 MRHNA, CDR2 SNTAGT. CDR3 length: 13 residues. The CDR3 sequence: CASSDGEGRPQHF. The CDR3 DNA reads TGTGCCAGCAGTGACGGGGAGGGGAGGCCCCAGCATTTT.

The V and J genes are TRBV30 and TRBJ2-5; no clear D. CDR1 and CDR2 from the germline V gene are GTSNPN and SVGIG (reference sequence). V was trimmed by 0 bases and J by 4 bases, leaving 9 bases between them. This CDR3 has 13 amino acids. DNA for the CDR3: TGTGCCTGGAGTGTTCCTGGCCTAGAGACCCAGTACTTC. Residues: CAWSVPGLETQYF.

The V and J genes are TRBV10-3 and TRBJ2-3, with 9 bases fitting TRBD2. Germline-derived CDR1 and CDR2 are ENHRY and SYGVKD. Germline trimming cut 11 bases from V and 6 bases from J; bases unmatched to any gene: 9. This CDR3 has 13 amino acids. The CDR3 region has the DNA TGTGCCGTGGGCGGGAGGGGATACGATACGCAGTATTTT. It is translated as CAVGGRGYDTQYF.

This clonotype came up many times. The gene calls are TRBV7-2 and TRBJ1-2; D is possibly TRBD1 (5 bases). This CDR3 has 14 amino acids. In germline, CDR1 is SGHTA, CDR2 FQGNSA. Trimming took 5 bases from V and 1 from J, leaving 11 bases between them. The CDR3: CASSPTALNYGYTF. CDR3 in DNA: TGTGCCAGCAGCCCGACAGCTCTTAACTATGGCTACACCTTC.

This chain links TRBV18 with TRBJ2-5; TRBD1 matches at 7 bases. The CDR3 is made up of 13 amino acids. The ends lost 7 bases at V and 0 bases at J; junction bases unmatched: 2. Germline CDR1 KGHSH, CDR2 LQKENI. CDR3: CASLQGYQETQYF. CDR3 DNA: TGTGCCAGCTTACAGGGGTACCAAGAGACCCAGTACTTC.

This clonotype was observed a few times. This chain joins TRBV5-1 and TRBJ1-1; 8 bases align to TRBD1. The J segment lost 4 bases and the V segment lost 3 bases, leaving 2 bases of the junction unmatched. The CDR3 has 13 amino acids. From germline, CDR1 is SGHRS and CDR2 YFSETQ. As DNA, the CDR3 is TGCGCCAGCAGCTGGACAGGGACCACTGAAGCTTTCTTT. It translates to CASSWTGTTEAFF. Drawing the rest from reference TRBV5-1 and TRBJ1-1, the complete variable domain is KAGVTQTPRYLIKTRGQQVTLSCSPISGHRSVSWYQQTPGQGLQFLFEYFSETQRNKGNFPGRFSGRQFSNSRSEMNVSTLELGDSALYLCASSWTGTTEAFFGQGTRLTVV.

This clonotype occurred a few times. This chain joins TRBV5-8 and TRBJ2-7; D is unclear. The V and J ends lost 2 bases and 7 bases respectively, with 13 bases between them. Germline V lookup: CDR1 SGHTS, CDR2 YDEGEE. This CDR3 has 13 residues. Here the CDR3 reads CASSLGPDREQYV. The CDR3 DNA is TGTGCCAGCAGCTTAGGACCTGATCGGGAGCAGTACGTC.

This clonotype has a handful of counts. The rearrangement joins TRBV12-3 or TRBV12-4 to TRBJ2-3; possibly TRBD1 for D (5 bases). The CDR3 consists of 15 residues. V gave up 4 bases and J gave up 0 bases, with 11 bases separating them. DNA of the CDR3: TGTGCCAGCAGTTACACCCGACAGAGCACAGATACGCAGTATTTT. Translation gives CASSYTRQSTDTQYF.

Regarding this clonotype: The junction and the germline gene differ at one end; a read error may be behind it. The rearrangement uses TRBV28 and TRBJ2-1, with 8 bases aligning to TRBD2. The CDR3 loop spans 13 amino acids. The germline V gene encodes CDR1 MDHEN and CDR2 SYDVKM. CDR3 amino acids: CAHNGAGDNEQFF. CDR3 bases: TGCGCCCATAACGGAGCGGGGGACAATGAGCAGTTCTTC.

J is TRBJ1-5 and V is TRBV29-1; D unclear. V lost 4 bases and J lost 7, with 11 bases in between. The CDR3 sequence is 12 residues long. In germline, CDR1 is SQVTM, CDR2 ANQGSEA. CDR3 in amino acids: CSVGGGGQPQHF. The CDR3 DNA reads TGCAGCGTTGGGGGAGGAGGGCAGCCCCAGCATTTT.

J is TRBJ2-1 and V is TRBV5-6; D is undetermined. Per germline, CDR1 SGHDT and CDR2 YYEEEE. This CDR3 comprises 14 residues. The V end was cut by 0 bases, the J end by 4 bases, with 8 bases between. The CDR3 DNA sequence: TGTGCCAGCAGCTTGGAACGGCTTTACAATGAGCAGTTCTTC. It codes for CASSLERLYNEQFF.

This clonotype was counted only a few times. The V gene is TRBV24-1, the J gene TRBJ2-5; 10 nucleotides match TRBD2. The V gene's germline CDR1 is KGHDR and CDR2 SFDVKD. The CDR3 loop spans 17 amino acids. J lost 0 bases, V lost 5 bases, and 8 bases had no gene match. The CDR3 loop reads CATSAWLAGANQETQYF. The DNA for the CDR3 is TGTGCCACCAGTGCATGGCTAGCGGGAGCTAACCAAGAGACCCAGTACTTC.

The table lists this clonotype with many counts. One end of the junction varies from germline; a read error may be responsible. The CDR3 region is CASSQDPGQPSNF. As DNA, the CDR3 is TGCGCCAGCAGCCAAGACCCGGGACAGCCAAGCAATTTT. The rearrangement links TRBV4-1 to TRBJ1-4; 7 nucleotides match TRBD1. The CDR3 length is 13 residues. The germline CDR1 and CDR2 sequences are MGHRA and YSYEKL.

Only a few counts were recorded for this clonotype. The J gene is TRBJ2-7, the V gene TRBV7-3; 10 bases map to TRBD2. The ends lost 4 bases at V and 6 bases at J; junction bases unmatched: 9. This CDR3 comprises 15 residues. The germline gives CDR1 SGHTA, CDR2 FQGTGA. CDR3 sequence: CASSSRSGRVGEQYF. The CDR3, as DNA: TGTGCCAGCAGCTCGAGAAGCGGGAGGGTCGGCGAGCAGTACTTC.